Listed here are 10 T cell receptor beta chains from one sample, sequenced in a study of CD8+ T cells in alopecia areata. Treatment: oral pan-JAK inhibitor, 5-10 mg twice daily. In each case, RNA was isolated and then reverse transcribed into cDNA as the sequencing template. Some clones are missing from TCRdb's copy, which holds only in-frame ones; the method was immunoSEQ multiplex PCR. Among about 94,000 clones listed, just over 70% were seen once. The sequencing here drew on CD8+ T cells sorted from blood, taken at week 44, from a patient treated with tofacitinib. These receptor sequences come from a human donor with alopecia areata.

The chain is built from TRBV5-8 and TRBJ2-5; TRBD2 matches 7 bases. V lost 0 bases and J lost 2; bases outside the gene matches: 4. CDR1 SGHTS and CDR2 YDEGEE come from the germline V gene. CDR3 size: 15 residues. CDR3 loop: CASSLVLAVQETQYF. For the CDR3, the DNA is TGTGCCAGCAGCTTGGTTCTAGCGGTACAAGAGACCCAGTACTTC. The variable domain in full, completed from reference TRBV5-8 and TRBJ2-5, reads EAGVTQSPTHLIKTRGQQATLRCSPISGHTSVYWYQQALGLGLQFLLWYDEGEERNRGNFPPRFSGRQFPNYSSELNVNALELEDSALYLCASSLVLAVQETQYFGPGTRLLVL.

CDR3 coding DNA: TGTGCCAGCAGTTACTCAGGGGAGGGTTATGGCTACACCTTC. Protein product: CASSYSGEGYGYTF. This chain uses TRBV6-6 with TRBJ1-2; a possible D gene is TRBD1 (5 bases). The CDR3 sequence is 14 residues long. CDR1 is MNHNY and CDR2 is SVGAGI in the germline V gene (reference sequence). V was shortened by 0 bases and J by 5 bases, with 10 bases between the two germline ends.

This sequence joins TRBV21-1 and TRBJ1-1; the table's D gene call, TRBD1, was not cross checked with the DNA. TRBV21-1 is given as a pseudogene. This CDR3 comprises 14 residues. The CDR3 sequence is CASSPQGYSTEAFF. CDR3 coding DNA: TGTGCCAGCAGCCCCCAGGGGTATTCCACTGAAGCTTTCTTT.

The J gene is TRBJ2-7, the V gene TRBV15; weak D call: TRBD1 (6 bases). Trimming removed 0 bases from V and 7 bases from J, with 7 bases in between. This CDR3 region has 12 residues. Germline V gives CDR1 LNHNV, CDR2 YYDKDF (reference sequence). CDR3 sequence reads: CATSRDGQEQYF. The CDR3 DNA reads as TGTGCCACCAGCAGAGATGGACAGGAGCAGTACTTC. The full variable domain, in which reference TRBV15 and TRBJ2-7 provide the parts outside the CDR3, is DAMVIQNPRYQVTQFGKPVTLSCSQTLNHNVMYWYQQKSSQAPKLLFHYYDKDFNNEADTPDNFQSRRPNTSFCFLDIRSPGLGDTAMYLCATSRDGQEQYFGPGTRLTVT.

The chain recombines TRBV18 with TRBJ2-5, with 10 bases lining up with TRBD1. Germline CDR1 KGHSH, CDR2 LQKENI. Trimming took 3 bases from V and 5 from J; bases not matched to a gene: 6. The CDR3 runs 15 residues. CDR3 loop: CASSPTGGAGETQYF. CDR3 coding DNA: TGTGCCAGCTCACCGACAGGGGGCGCGGGGGAGACCCAGTACTTC.

This sequence joins TRBV27 and TRBJ2-3; D is perhaps TRBD2 (6 bases). From germline, CDR1 is MNHEY and CDR2 SMNVEV (reference sequence). Deletions cut 0 bases from V and 5 bases from J, with 18 bases between. There are 17 residues in the CDR3. As DNA, the CDR3 is TGTGCCAGCAGTTTATCGGGCGGGGTAACTTTCGGAGATACGCAGTATTTT. Translation gives CASSLSGGVTFGDTQYF.

This clone was detected only a few times. The genes are TRBV11-2 and TRBJ2-2; 8 bases line up with TRBD1. J was trimmed by 8 bases and V by 2 bases; bases with no gene match: 4. The germline gives CDR1 SGHAT, CDR2 FQNNGV. The CDR3 sequence is 14 residues long. CDR3 in DNA: TGTGCCAGCAGCTTAACTACAGGGGGAGGGGAGCTGTTTTTT. Translated, it gives CASSLTTGGGELFF.

The chain employs TRBV27 and TRBJ2-1, with D perhaps being TRBD1 or TRBD2 (5 bases each). V shed 5 bases and J shed 6 bases, with 14 bases lying between them. The CDR3 totals 14 residues. CDR1 and CDR2 from the germline V gene are MNHEY and SMNVEV (reference sequence). The CDR3 nucleotides read TGTGCCAGCAGTCCACATAGGGACGCCAATGAGCAGTTCTTC. This translates into CASSPHRDANEQFF.

The chain links TRBV5-6 to TRBJ1-3; D remains ambiguous. The CDR3 consists of 16 residues. The V gene lost 0 bases and the J gene lost 0 bases, with 10 bases spanning the gap. Germline assignment: CDR1 SGHDT and CDR2 YYEEEE. CDR3 bases: TGTGCCAGCAGCTTGGGAGGTCTCAGCTCTGGAAACACCATATATTTT. It specifies CASSLGGLSSGNTIYF.

The chain couples TRBV7-2 to TRBJ2-3, with 7 positions matching TRBD2. Germline V gene lookup returns CDR1 SGHTA and CDR2 FQGNSA. V was pared by 5 bases and J by 2 bases, with 13 bases of the junction left unmatched. CDR3 size: 17 residues. In DNA, the CDR3 is TGTGCCAGCAGCGTACCAGATGAGCGGGGATCCACAGATACGCAGTATTTT. It is translated as CASSVPDERGSTDTQYF. Complete variable domain (other parts from reference TRBV7-2 and TRBJ2-3): GAGVSQSPSNKVTEKGKDVELRCDPISGHTALYWYRQSLGQGLEFLIYFQGNSAPDKSGLPSDRFSAERTGGSVSTLTIQRTQQEDSAVYLCASSVPDERGSTDTQYFGPGTRLTVL.